Sequencing of this T cell receptor (beta chain) was carried out in a study of cytomegalovirus exposure and HLA in healthy donors. Study-wide results and caveats: The classifier, whose performance was assessed in both the original and validation cohorts, reportedly diagnosed cytomegalovirus status with high specificity and sensitivity.

Measured with immunoSEQ multiplex PCR; TCRdb has only the in-frame clones, and not every one. The sample lists approximately 200,000 clones, 84% occurring once. Concerning this clone: Its antigen is undetermined.

This CDR3 has 14 residues. Trimming removed 1 base at V and 8 bases at J, with 11 bases between. Germline assignment: CDR1 MGHRA and CDR2 YSYEKL. The sequencing sample was made of PBMCs. The V call is TRBV4-1, the J call TRBJ1-4; D uncertain. The source of this sequence is a woman under 40 in good health and CMV-seropositive. In DNA, the CDR3 is TGCGCCAGCAGCCAAGGAAGTGGGGAGGAAAAACTGTTTTTT. This translates into CASSQGSGEEKLFF.